The 18 T cell receptor beta chains presented below share a single source sample, sequenced in a study of blood T cells in healthy people across ages. Primers used in a second PCR of roughly 6 to 12 cycles were a sample-barcoded 5' primer and a J-beta primer mix. TCRdb ran MiXCR on the 5' RACE reads and lists one entry per CDR3 protein. The sample records about 930,000 distinct CDR3 sequences, about 29% being singletons. The same specimen was also included in a second study, on T cells of mothers and their children.

Sequencing was performed on blood. The receptor source for this set is a woman aged 40-49 years in good health.

This clonotype turned up a few times. The V and J genes are TRBV7-8 and TRBJ2-6; D unresolved. V gave up 5 bases and J gave up 2 bases, with 16 bases separating them. The CDR3 totals 17 residues. Germline V gives CDR1 SGHVS, CDR2 FQNEAQ. DNA of the CDR3: TGTGCCAGCAGCGGTGAACGGTGGGTTACTGGGGCCAACGTCCTGACTTTC. This sequence encodes CASSGERWVTGANVLTF.

V gene TRBV20-1 combines with J gene TRBJ2-7; 7 bases are shared with TRBD2. V was clipped by 0 bases and J by 7 bases; unmatched bases: 9. The CDR3 consists of 14 residues. The germline CDR1 and CDR2 sequences are DFQATT and SNEGSKA (reference sequence). The CDR3 DNA reads TGCAGTGCTAGAGATGTGGGGGGGTGGAATGAGCAGTACTTC. It encodes CSARDVGGWNEQYF.

Ten or more counts support this clonotype. The chain uses TRBV24-1 and TRBJ2-4, with no clear D. This CDR3 has 12 residues. V dropped 3 bases and J dropped 8 bases, with 7 bases sitting between them. Germline V gene data show CDR1 as KGHDR and CDR2 as SFDVKD. CDR3 in DNA: TGTGCCACCAGTGATGCGACGGACATTCAGTACTTC. Its protein is CATSDATDIQYF.

This clonotype has a count of ten or more. The rearrangement uses TRBV27 and TRBJ2-3; D unresolved. This CDR3 is built from 12 residues. Germline CDR1 MNHEY, CDR2 SMNVEV (reference sequence). The ends were cut back, 5 bases at V and 3 bases at J, with 6 bases in the middle. Here the CDR3 DNA reads TGTGCCAGCAGTGAGAGGACAGATACGCAGTATTTT. Its protein is CASSERTDTQYF.

This clonotype appeared many times. J is TRBJ2-7 and V is TRBV11-2; D assignment may be TRBD1 or TRBD2 (5 bases each). This CDR3 spans 12 amino acids. Germline V gives CDR1 SGHAT, CDR2 FQNNGV. V lost 7 bases to trimming and J lost 4 bases, with 11 bases between them. The CDR3 coding sequence is TGTGCCAGCACCGGGGACGGGTACGAGCAGTACTTC. Amino acid sequence: CASTGDGYEQYF.

Turning to this clonotype: This clone may be a read error of a much larger clone one base away. The chain uses TRBV5-1 and TRBJ2-5, with TRBD1 matching over 10 bases. This CDR3 region has 14 residues. Germline assignment: CDR1 SGHRS and CDR2 YFSETQ. V dropped 5 bases and J dropped 9; count of bases not matched to a gene: 10. The CDR3 DNA reads TGCGCCAGCAGGTCCGGGACAGGGGACGAGCCCCAGTACTTC. Protein product: CASRSGTGDEPQYF.

About this clonotype: A junction end diverges from the germline sequence, so it may reflect a read error. V gene TRBV28 combines with J gene TRBJ1-6, with a weak D call TRBD1 (6 bases). Germline values: CDR1 MDHEN, CDR2 SYDVKM. This CDR3 comprises 13 residues. The CDR3 region is CASRPGQSSPPHF. CDR3 nucleotide sequence: TGTGCCAGCAGACCCGGACAGTCTTCACCCCCCCACTTT.

This clonotype was detected many times. The CDR3 bases are TGTGCCTGCCGACAGGGAGGCACAGATACGCAGTATTTT. Its translation is CACRQGGTDTQYF. The rearrangement links TRBV6-5 to TRBJ2-3, with 7 bases aligning to TRBD1. V was clipped by 11 bases and J by 1 base; unmatched bases: 6. Per the germline V gene, CDR1 is MNHEY and CDR2 is SVGAGI. This CDR3 has 13 residues.

The sample holds many counts of this clonotype. The CDR3 sequence is CATSRDSLGYEQYF. CDR3 coding DNA: TGTGCCACCAGCAGAGATAGTCTGGGATACGAGCAGTACTTC. The genes are TRBV15 and TRBJ2-7; D call uncertain. V lost 0 bases and J lost 4, with 10 bases in between. This CDR3 has 14 amino acids. The germline V gene has CDR1 LNHNV and CDR2 YYDKDF (reference sequence).

For this clonotype: A much larger clone sits a single nucleotide away, making a read error possible. The chain uses TRBV5-1 and TRBJ1-2, with D possibly TRBD1 on 6 matching bases. Germline assignment: CDR1 SGHRS and CDR2 YFSETQ. Trimming removed 6 bases at V and 8 bases at J, with 20 bases between. The CDR3 sequence is 14 residues long. CDR3 sequence: CASNFRRDTAGYTF. DNA of the CDR3: TGCGCCAGCAACTTCCGCCGGGACACTGCCGGCTACACCTTC.

This clonotype appeared many times. The CDR3 spells CASTPGPYGYTF. The CDR3 nucleotides read TGTGCCAGCACCCCCGGTCCTTATGGCTACACCTTC. The V call is TRBV12-3 or TRBV12-4, the J call TRBJ1-2; unclear D gene. The CDR3 length is 12 residues. V dropped 7 bases and J dropped 5 bases, with 11 bases sitting between them.

In its sample, this clonotype was seen many times. The V gene is TRBV7-2, the J gene TRBJ2-7; the D is unclear. V was shortened by 4 bases and J by 5 bases, with 6 bases between the two germline ends. Germline values: CDR1 SGHTA, CDR2 FQGNSA. This CDR3 comprises 11 residues. As DNA, the CDR3 is TGTGCCAGCAGCTACCTCCACGAGCAGTACTTC. Translated, it gives CASSYLHEQYF.

The gene calls are TRBV12-3 or TRBV12-4 and TRBJ2-5; D remains ambiguous. V was trimmed by 1 base and J by 11 bases, leaving 8 bases between them. The CDR3 length is 11 residues. This chain's CDR3 is CASSLVKEQYF. CDR3 in DNA: TGTGCCAGCAGTTTAGTGAAGGAGCAGTACTTC.

The chain is built from TRBV7-2 and TRBJ2-5; D possibly corresponds to TRBD2 (5 bases). The V end lost 1 base, the J end lost 5 bases, and 14 bases lay between the germline ends. Germline CDR1 is SGHTA and CDR2 is FQGNSA. The CDR3 is made up of 15 amino acids. This chain's CDR3 is CASSLDGRGLETQYF. CDR3 in DNA: TGTGCCAGCAGCTTAGACGGTCGAGGGTTGGAGACCCAGTACTTC.

The rearrangement uses TRBV6-2 or TRBV6-3 and TRBJ2-7; no firm D call. Germline V gene data show CDR1 as MNHEY and CDR2 as SVGEGT. This CDR3 has 15 residues. The V and J ends lost 7 bases and 0 bases respectively, with 16 bases between them. CDR3 DNA: TGTGCCAGCACCCACTCGACTGTAGCCTCCTACGAGCAGTACTTC. Protein: CASTHSTVASYEQYF.

The chain has TRBV20-1 and TRBJ1-4, with 8 positions matching TRBD1. The J segment lost 8 bases and the V segment lost 6 bases, leaving 5 bases of the junction unmatched. Germline CDR1 is DFQATT and CDR2 is SNEGSKA (reference sequence). This CDR3 region has 12 residues. CDR3 region: CSAQGAAEKLFF. The CDR3 DNA reads as TGCAGTGCCCAGGGGGCTGCGGAAAAACTGTTTTTT.

The chain recombines TRBV12-3 or TRBV12-4 with TRBJ1-4; 7 nucleotides line up with TRBD1. Trimming took 5 bases from V and 5 from J; bases not matched to a gene: 11. The CDR3 totals 16 residues. The CDR3 loop reads CASSRTGLGENEKLFF. The CDR3, as DNA: TGTGCCAGCAGTAGGACAGGCCTAGGGGAAAATGAAAAACTGTTTTTT.

This clonotype showed up many times. The CDR3 spells CASSLTANNYGYTF. In DNA, the CDR3 is TGTGCCAGCAGTTTGACAGCCAATAACTATGGCTACACCTTC. The chain joins TRBV12-3 or TRBV12-4 to TRBJ1-2, with D possibly being TRBD1 (5 bases). V was trimmed by 3 bases and J by 1 base, leaving 9 bases between them. The CDR3 has 14 amino acids.